This T cell receptor (beta chain) emerged from a study of T cells in Graves' hyperthyroidism and ophthalmopathy. Study-level points and caveats: Onset of ophthalmopathy came a median about 6.5 months after the model predicted it. In blood, most of the thyroid clonotypes expanded above 0.001 were also present.

A patient was excluded if there was uncontrolled infection, other autoimmune disease, pregnancy or lactation. On the basis of clinical symptoms, serum thyroxine and TRAb, thyroid ultrasound and orbital computed tomography, diagnoses were made. Many counts were recorded for this clonotype. What it binds is unknown. Germline CDR1 PRHDT, CDR2 FYEKMQ (reference sequence). Trimming stripped 3 bases from V and 8 bases from J, with 13 bases between. The CDR3 totals 13 residues. Amplified TCR beta CDR3 regions came from RNA transcripts. Primed by the HTBI set, a first-round RT-PCR was run on the TCR CDR3. A single record per CDR3 protein comes from TCRdb applying MiXCR to the multiplex PCR reads. The table lists a few hundred thousand distinct CDR3 sequences, roughly 13% of them singletons, with 9.2% in the top ten.

The specimen sequenced was blood. The rearrangement uses TRBV13 and TRBJ1-1; D gene uncertain. This receptor was taken from a woman in her late teens or twenties with Graves' hyperthyroidism. CDR3: CASSLVPDIEAFF. The CDR3, as DNA: TGTGCCAGCAGCTTGGTGCCTGATATCGAAGCTTTCTTT.